A single sample is the source of the 6 T cell receptor beta chains below, sequenced in a study of beta chain features in type 1 diabetes. Isolated RNA was reverse transcribed in full, so expressed TCRB transcripts were sequenced. Generated by immunoSEQ multiplex PCR, the TCRdb table keeps only in-frame clones and is missing some. The table has over 300,000 clones, approximately 9.7% seen once. Findings and caveats of the study: Type 1 diabetes patients showed a moderate but significant shortening of TCRB CDR3s in all four CD4+ subsets.

No antigen is known for these receptors. Source material: central memory CD4+ T cells from blood. The receptors originated from a man between 25 and 39 years old with type 1 diabetes.

This clone was seen a few times. The chain is built from TRBV11-3 and TRBJ2-7, with D perhaps TRBD2 (5 bases). Looked up from germline, CDR1 is SGHNT and CDR2 is YENEEA. Trimming took 4 bases from V and 5 from J, leaving 12 bases between them. The CDR3 loop spans 13 amino acids. This CDR3 reads CASSSNAGNEQYF. In DNA form, the CDR3 reads TGTGCCAGCAGCTCTAACGCCGGGAACGAGCAGTACTTC.

The V call is TRBV27, the J call TRBJ1-1; TRBD1 aligns across 9 bases. V shed 3 bases and J 10 bases; nucleotides not matched to a gene: 9. This CDR3 is 14 amino acids long. Germline CDR1 and CDR2: MNHEY and SMNVEV (reference sequence). In DNA form, the CDR3 reads TGTGCCAGCAGTTTCGAGACAGGGGGTCAAGGAGCTTTCTTT. Translation gives CASSFETGGQGAFF.

This clone occurred many times. CDR3 residues: CSVLEGTGAYEQYF. CDR3 coding DNA: TGCAGCGTTCTGGAGGGGACAGGCGCCTACGAGCAGTACTTC. The J gene is TRBJ2-7, the V gene TRBV29-1, with 8 bases fitting TRBD1. The CDR3 is 14 residues long. CDR1 is SQVTM and CDR2 is ANQGSEA in the germline V gene. The V segment lost 5 bases and the J segment 2 bases; nucleotides outside the gene matches: 8.

This clone was counted between two and nine times. The germline gene is not matched at one end of the junction; a read error may be the cause. J is TRBJ2-3 and V is TRBV6-1, with TRBD2 identical over 12 bases. The CDR3 sequence is 18 residues long. Germline CDR1 reads MNHNS; CDR2 reads SASEGT. The CDR3 protein is CAISVTSGGAARADTQYF. Here the CDR3 DNA reads TGTGCCATCAGTGTGACTAGCGGGGGAGCCGCCCGCGCAGATACGCAGTATTTT.

The chain has TRBV5-1 and TRBJ1-5, with D tentatively TRBD1 (5 bases). This CDR3 has 15 residues. CDR1 is SGHRS and CDR2 is YFSETQ in the germline V gene. V was pared by 4 bases and J by 3 bases, with 14 bases between. CDR3 in amino acids: CASSPGQGINQPQHF. Here the CDR3 DNA reads TGCGCCAGCAGCCCGGGGCAGGGTATCAATCAGCCCCAGCATTTT.

V gene TRBV14 combines with J gene TRBJ2-3; 10 nucleotides match TRBD2. V lost 4 bases and J lost 1; bases outside the gene matches: 5. The CDR3 length is 16 residues. Germline V gives CDR1 SGHDN, CDR2 FVKESK. CDR3 loop: CASSPSGGAGTDTQYF. DNA of the CDR3: TGTGCCAGCAGCCCCAGCGGGGGGGCGGGCACAGATACGCAGTATTTT.